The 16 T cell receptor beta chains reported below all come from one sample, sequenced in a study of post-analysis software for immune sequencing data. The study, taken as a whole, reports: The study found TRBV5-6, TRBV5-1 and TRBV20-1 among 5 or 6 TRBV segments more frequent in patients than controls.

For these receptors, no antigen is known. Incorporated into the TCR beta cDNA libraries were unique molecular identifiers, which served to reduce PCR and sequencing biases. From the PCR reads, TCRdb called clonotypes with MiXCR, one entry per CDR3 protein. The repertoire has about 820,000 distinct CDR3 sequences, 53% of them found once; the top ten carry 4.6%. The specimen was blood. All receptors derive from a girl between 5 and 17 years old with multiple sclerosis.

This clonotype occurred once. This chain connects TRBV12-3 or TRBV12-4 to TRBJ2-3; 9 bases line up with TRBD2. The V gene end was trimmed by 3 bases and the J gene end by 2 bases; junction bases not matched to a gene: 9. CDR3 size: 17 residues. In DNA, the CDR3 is TGTGCCAGCAGTTTTACGGCGGGAGGGCCTTTCACAGATACGCAGTATTTT. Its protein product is CASSFTAGGPFTDTQYF.

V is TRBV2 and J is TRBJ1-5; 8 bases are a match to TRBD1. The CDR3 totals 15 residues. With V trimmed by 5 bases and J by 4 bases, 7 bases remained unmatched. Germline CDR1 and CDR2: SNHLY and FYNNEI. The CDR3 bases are TGTGCCAGCAGTTCCGGACAGGGAGGAAATCAGCCCCAGCATTTT. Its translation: CASSSGQGGNQPQHF.

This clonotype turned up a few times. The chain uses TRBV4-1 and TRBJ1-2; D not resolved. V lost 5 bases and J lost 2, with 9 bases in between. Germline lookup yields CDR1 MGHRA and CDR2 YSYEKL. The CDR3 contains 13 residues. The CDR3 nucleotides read TGCGCCAGCAGCAAGACTCTCAACTATGGCTACACCTTC. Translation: CASSKTLNYGYTF.

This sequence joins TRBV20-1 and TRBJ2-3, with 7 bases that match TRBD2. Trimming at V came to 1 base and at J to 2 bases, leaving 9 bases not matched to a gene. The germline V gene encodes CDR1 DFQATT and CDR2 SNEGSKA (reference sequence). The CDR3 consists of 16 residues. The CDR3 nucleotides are TGCAGTGCTAGAGTGGGGCGGGGGAGAACCACAGATACGCAGTATTTT. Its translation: CSARVGRGRTTDTQYF.

The CDR3: CASSHRGRGGYGYTF. The CDR3 DNA reads as TGTGCCAGTAGTCACAGGGGGCGAGGGGGCTATGGCTACACCTTC. This chain links TRBV19 with TRBJ1-2, with 9 bases fitting TRBD1. V was clipped by 5 bases and J by 4 bases; unmatched bases: 8. The CDR3 is 15 amino acids. Germline CDR1 is LNHDA and CDR2 is SQIVND (reference sequence).

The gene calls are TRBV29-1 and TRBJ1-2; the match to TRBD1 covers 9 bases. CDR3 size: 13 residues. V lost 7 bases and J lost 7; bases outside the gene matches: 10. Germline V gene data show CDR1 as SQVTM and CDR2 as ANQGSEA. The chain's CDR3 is CSARGQGGLGYTF. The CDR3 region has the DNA TGCAGCGCCAGGGGACAGGGAGGCCTTGGCTACACCTTC.

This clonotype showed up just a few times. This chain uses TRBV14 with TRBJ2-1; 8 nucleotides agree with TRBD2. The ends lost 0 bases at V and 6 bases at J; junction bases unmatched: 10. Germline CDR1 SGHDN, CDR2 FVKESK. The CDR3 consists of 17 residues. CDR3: CASSQDRRVAGSNEQFF. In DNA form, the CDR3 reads TGTGCCAGCAGCCAAGATAGGAGGGTAGCGGGAAGCAATGAGCAGTTCTTC.

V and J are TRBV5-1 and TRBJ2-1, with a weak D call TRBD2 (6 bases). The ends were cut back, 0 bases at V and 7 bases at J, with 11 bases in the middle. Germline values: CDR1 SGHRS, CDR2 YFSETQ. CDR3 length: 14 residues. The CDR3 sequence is CASSLGLAMNEQFF. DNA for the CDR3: TGCGCCAGCAGCTTGGGTCTAGCGATGAATGAGCAGTTCTTC.

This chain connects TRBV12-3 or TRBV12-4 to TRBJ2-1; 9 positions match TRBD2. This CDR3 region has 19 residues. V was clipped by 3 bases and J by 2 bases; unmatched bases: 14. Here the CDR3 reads CASSFVAGGGAATYNEQFF. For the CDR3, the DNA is TGTGCCAGCAGTTTTGTCGCGGGCGGGGGGGCCGCAACCTACAATGAGCAGTTCTTC.

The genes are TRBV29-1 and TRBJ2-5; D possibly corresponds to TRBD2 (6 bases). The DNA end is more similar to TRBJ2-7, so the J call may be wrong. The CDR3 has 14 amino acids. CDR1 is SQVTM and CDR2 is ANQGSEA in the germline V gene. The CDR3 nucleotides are TGCAGCTGCTTCGTCGGTTATGGGGGGAACGAGCAGTACTTC. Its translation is CSCFVGYGGNEQYF.

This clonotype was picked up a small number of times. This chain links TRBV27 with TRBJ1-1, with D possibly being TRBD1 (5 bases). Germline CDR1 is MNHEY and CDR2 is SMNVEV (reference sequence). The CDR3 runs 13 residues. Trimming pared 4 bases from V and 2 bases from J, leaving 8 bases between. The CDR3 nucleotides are TGTGCCAGCAGTTGGGACCTAAACACTGAAGCTTTCTTT. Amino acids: CASSWDLNTEAFF.

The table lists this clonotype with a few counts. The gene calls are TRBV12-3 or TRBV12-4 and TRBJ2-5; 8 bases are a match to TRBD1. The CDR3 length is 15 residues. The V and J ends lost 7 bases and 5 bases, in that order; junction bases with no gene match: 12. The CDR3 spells CASTIGQGPRETQYF. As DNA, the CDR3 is TGTGCCAGCACGATAGGACAGGGACCTAGGGAGACCCAGTACTTC.

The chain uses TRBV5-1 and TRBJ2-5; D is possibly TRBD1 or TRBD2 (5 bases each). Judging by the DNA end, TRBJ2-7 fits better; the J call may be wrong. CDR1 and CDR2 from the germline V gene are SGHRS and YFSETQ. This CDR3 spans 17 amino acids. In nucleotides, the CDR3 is TGCGCCAGCACCTCCTCGCCGGGACCCACCCTCGAGAACGAGCAGTACTTC. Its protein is CASTSSPGPTLENEQYF.

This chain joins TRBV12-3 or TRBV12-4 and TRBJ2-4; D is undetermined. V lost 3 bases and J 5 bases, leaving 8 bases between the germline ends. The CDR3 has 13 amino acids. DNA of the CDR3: TGTGCCAGCAGTTTCAGTGAAGAAAACATTCAGTACTTC. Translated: CASSFSEENIQYF.

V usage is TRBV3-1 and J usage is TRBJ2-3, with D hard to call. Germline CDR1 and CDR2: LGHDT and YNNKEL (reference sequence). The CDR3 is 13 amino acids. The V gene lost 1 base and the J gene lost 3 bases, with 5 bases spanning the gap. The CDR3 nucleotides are TGTGCCAGCAGCCAAGTATGGACAGATACGCAGTATTTT. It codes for CASSQVWTDTQYF.

CDR3: CASSSPGQGILSYGYTF. The CDR3 coding sequence is TGTGCCAGCAGCTCTCCGGGACAGGGCATTTTGAGTTATGGCTACACCTTC. This chain uses TRBV3-1 with TRBJ1-2, with 9 bases that match TRBD1. V shed 5 bases, J shed 5 bases, and the junction held 15 bases outside the gene matches. The CDR3 has 17 amino acids. CDR1 LGHDT and CDR2 YNNKEL come from the germline V gene (reference sequence). The full variable domain, with the rest looked up from reference TRBV3-1 and TRBJ1-2, is DTAVSQTPKYLVTQMGNDKSIKCEQNLGHDTMYWYKQDSKKFLKIMFSYNNKELIINETVPNRFSPKSPDKAHLNLHINSLELGDSAVYFCASSSPGQGILSYGYTFGSGTRLTVV.